Presented here are 26 T cell receptor beta chains from one specimen sequenced in a study of blood T cell repertoires in COVID-19. Libraries were prepared by immunoSEQ multiplex PCR; TCRdb keeps only in-frame clonotypes and omits some of them. The sample contains hundreds of thousands of clones, around 91% of which appear only once. Input material: PBMCs or T cells enriched from blood (not recorded which). The receptors come from a middle-aged woman who had recovered from COVID-19.

The gene calls are TRBV2 and TRBJ1-2; TRBD1 agrees at 9 bases. The CDR3 runs 13 residues. Germline CDR1 reads SNHLY; CDR2 reads FYNNEI. V was clipped by 7 bases and J by 2 bases; unmatched bases: 2. CDR3 in DNA: TGTGCCAGCAACACAGGGGGCAACTATGGCTACACCTTC. Translated: CASNTGGNYGYTF. Supplemented by reference TRBV2 and TRBJ1-2, the full variable domain reads EPEVTQTPSHQVTQMGQEVILRCVPISNHLYFYWYRQILGQKVEFLVSFYNNEISEKSEIFDDQFSVERPDGSNFTLKIRSTKLEDSAMYFCASNTGGNYGYTFGSGTRLTVV.

The gene calls are TRBV6-5 and TRBJ2-7; possible D gene TRBD1, 6 bases. This CDR3 contains 15 residues. Trimming removed 0 bases from V and 7 bases from J, with 16 bases in between. The germline V gene has CDR1 MNHEY and CDR2 SVGAGI. The chain's CDR3 is CASSYSNRVVKEQYF. The CDR3 nucleotides read TGTGCCAGCAGTTACTCAAACAGGGTAGTAAAGGAGCAGTACTTC.

This rearrangement joins TRBV2 to TRBJ2-1, with D maybe TRBD2 (6 bases). Germline CDR1 is SNHLY and CDR2 is FYNNEI. Trimming removed 6 bases at V and 3 bases at J, with 9 bases between. The CDR3 runs to 13 residues. This CDR3 is CASSWGDYNEQFF. The CDR3 DNA is TGTGCCAGCAGCTGGGGGGACTACAATGAGCAGTTCTTC.

The gene calls are TRBV6-6 and TRBJ2-3, with no clear D. V was clipped by 6 bases and J by 8 bases, with 15 bases between them. The CDR3 has 13 amino acids. Germline V gene sequence: CDR1 MNHNY, CDR2 SVGAGI (reference sequence). CDR3 sequence reads: CASRAQSDGTQYF. The CDR3 nucleotides read TGTGCCAGCAGAGCCCAATCCGATGGTACGCAGTATTTT.

This clone was picked up a small number of times. The chain carries TRBV28 and TRBJ1-5; D gene unclear. This CDR3 has 13 residues. Germline V gene lookup returns CDR1 MDHEN and CDR2 SYDVKM. V was cut by 2 bases and J by 7 bases, with 9 bases left in between. Written as DNA, the CDR3 is TGTGCCAGCAGTTTAGGAGGGTTCCAGCCCCAGCATTTT. Protein: CASSLGGFQPQHF.

V and J are TRBV3-1 (or the pseudogene TRBV3-2) and TRBJ2-3; TRBD1 might be the D (5 bases). The V and J ends lost 1 base and 2 bases respectively, with 19 bases between them. Germline CDR1 and CDR2: LGHDT and YNNKEL (reference sequence). The length of the CDR3 is 18 residues. CDR3 in DNA: TGTGCCAGCAGCCAAGGTCTTAGGGGCCAAAGCGACACAGATACGCAGTATTTT. Amino acid sequence: CASSQGLRGQSDTDTQYF.

This chain connects TRBV18 to TRBJ1-1, with a tentative D call TRBD1 (5 bases). The length of the CDR3 is 15 residues. V shed 0 bases and J shed 4 bases, with 12 bases lying between them. Germline CDR1 is KGHSH and CDR2 is LQKENI. The CDR3 sequence is CASSPPGLGGTEAFF. CDR3 nucleotides: TGTGCCAGCTCACCACCAGGTCTGGGGGGCACTGAAGCTTTCTTT.

This chain uses TRBV7-6 with TRBJ2-7; weak D call: TRBD2 (6 bases). V was clipped by 0 bases and J by 7 bases, with 13 bases between them. This CDR3 has 14 amino acids. From germline, CDR1 is SGHVS and CDR2 FNYEAQ. The CDR3 sequence: CASSLAREFEEQYF. CDR3 DNA sequence: TGTGCCAGCAGCTTAGCCCGGGAGTTTGAAGAGCAGTACTTC.

The DNA of the CDR3 is TGTGCCAGCAGCGCCCCTAGCGGGAGGGCCGAGCAGTACTTC. Translating it yields CASSAPSGRAEQYF. The chain has TRBV11-3 and TRBJ2-7, with 12 bases identical to TRBD2. V shed 5 bases and J 6 bases; nucleotides not matched to a gene: 5. From germline, CDR1 is SGHNT and CDR2 YENEEA. The CDR3 spans 14 residues.

V usage is TRBV7-2 and J usage is TRBJ2-6; D is ambiguous. Germline CDR1 reads SGHTA; CDR2 reads FQGNSA. The length of the CDR3 is 13 residues. Trimming took off 1 base at V and 8 bases at J, with 6 bases between the two ends. The DNA for the CDR3 is TGTGCCAGCAGCTTAGTGAACACCAACGTCCTGACTTTC. Translated, it gives CASSLVNTNVLTF.

This clone came up once. The CDR3 here is CASSQEGSSGANVLTF. The CDR3 DNA sequence: TGTGCCAGCAGCCAAGAGGGGAGCTCTGGGGCCAACGTCCTGACTTTC. The chain uses TRBV4-2 and TRBJ2-6; D is perhaps TRBD2 (5 bases). CDR3 length: 16 amino acids. V dropped 0 bases and J dropped 0 bases, with 6 bases sitting between them. Germline CDR1 LGHNA, CDR2 YNFKEQ.

The gene calls are TRBV9 and TRBJ1-1; the match to TRBD1 covers 7 bases. CDR3 length: 12 residues. Per the germline V gene, CDR1 is SGDLS and CDR2 is YYNGEE. V trimming: 4 bases; J trimming: 7 bases; junction bases outside the gene matches: 4. DNA for the CDR3: TGTGCCAGCAGCCCCTGGGACAGTGAAGCTTTCTTT. Protein sequence: CASSPWDSEAFF.

V is TRBV7-2 and J is TRBJ2-7; D possibly corresponds to TRBD1 (6 bases). The germline CDR1 and CDR2 sequences are SGHTA and FQGNSA. This CDR3 has 14 residues. Trimming shortened V by 5 bases and J by 2 bases, and 13 bases separated the two germline ends. This CDR3 reads CASSLRTAAYEQYF. The CDR3 DNA reads TGTGCCAGCAGCCTCCGGACAGCCGCCTACGAGCAGTACTTC. The variable domain in full, with the rest retrieved from reference TRBV7-2 and TRBJ2-7, is GAGVSQSPSNKVTEKGKDVELRCDPISGHTALYWYRQSLGQGLEFLIYFQGNSAPDKSGLPSDRFSAERTGGSVSTLTIQRTQQEDSAVYLCASSLRTAAYEQYFGPGTRLTVT.

V and J are TRBV18 and TRBJ1-4; 7 nucleotides match TRBD1. This CDR3 comprises 12 residues. V lost 4 bases, J lost 12 bases, and 5 bases stayed unmatched. Germline V lookup: CDR1 KGHSH, CDR2 LQKENI. The CDR3 sequence is CASSLGTDELFF. CDR3 in DNA: TGTGCCAGCTCACTCGGGACAGATGAACTGTTTTTT. Combining the CDR3 with reference TRBV18 and TRBJ1-4 gives the whole variable domain NAGVMQNPRHLVRRRGQEARLRCSPMKGHSHVYWYRQLPEEGLKFMVYLQKENIIDESGMPKERFSAEFPKEGPSILRIQQVVRGDSAAYFCASSLGTDELFFGSGTQLSVL.

Comments on this clone: This CDR3 is also generated by other DNA sequences in the sample. This chain links TRBV5-1 with TRBJ2-7; 7 nucleotides align to TRBD1. The V and J ends lost 4 bases and 2 bases, in that order; junction bases with no gene match: 6. Germline values: CDR1 SGHRS, CDR2 YFSETQ. CDR3 length: 14 amino acids. CDR3 in DNA: TGCGCCAGCAGCCTCGGACAGGACCCCTACGAGCAGTACTTC. Translation gives CASSLGQDPYEQYF.

The rearrangement joins TRBV7-3 to TRBJ2-2; 11 positions agree with TRBD1. V was clipped by 4 bases and J by 6 bases; unmatched bases: 1. From germline, CDR1 is SGHTA and CDR2 FQGTGA. This CDR3 is built from 14 residues. CDR3 sequence: CASSSGQGAGELFF. The CDR3 DNA follows: TGTGCCAGCAGCTCGGGACAGGGGGCCGGGGAGCTGTTTTTT.

This clone was observed once. This chain connects TRBV21-1 to TRBJ2-7; the table's D gene call, TRBD2, was not cross checked with the DNA. TRBV21-1 corresponds to a pseudogene. This CDR3 region has 16 residues. CDR3 sequence reads: CASSKALGGYSYEQYF. The CDR3 region has the DNA TGTGCCAGCAGCAAAGCCCTCGGGGGGTACTCCTACGAGCAGTACTTC.

Turning to this clone: The sample carries other DNA sequences with the same CDR3. V is TRBV4-3 and J is TRBJ2-1; 11 bases match TRBD2. Germline V CDR1 and CDR2: LGHNA, YSLEER. This CDR3 region has 16 residues. V lost 0 bases, J lost 6 bases, and 4 bases stayed unmatched. DNA of the CDR3: TGCGCCAGCAGCCAAGATCTAACTAGCGGGAGCAATGAGCAGTTCTTC. This codes for CASSQDLTSGSNEQFF.

The chain uses TRBV28 and TRBJ1-2, with 11 nucleotides matching TRBD1. The CDR3 has 15 residues. CDR1 and CDR2 from the germline V gene are MDHEN and SYDVKM. V lost 6 bases, J lost 5 bases, and 8 bases stayed unmatched. The chain's CDR3 is CASRPPGQGGYGYTF. As DNA, the CDR3 is TGTGCCAGCAGACCTCCGGGACAGGGGGGGTATGGCTACACCTTC.

The genes are TRBV11-2 and TRBJ1-2, with 8 bases aligning to TRBD1. Looked up from germline, CDR1 is SGHAT and CDR2 is FQNNGV. Trimming at V came to 7 bases and at J to 8 bases, leaving 9 bases not matched to a gene. The CDR3 runs 13 residues. The CDR3 region is CASTPGQARGYTF. The CDR3 coding sequence is TGTGCCAGCACCCCGGGACAGGCTCGCGGCTACACCTTC. The whole variable domain, remainder taken from reference TRBV11-2 and TRBJ1-2, is EAGVAQSPRYKIIEKRQSVAFWCNPISGHATLYWYQQILGQGPKLLIQFQNNGVVDDSQLPKDRFSAERLKGVDSTLKIQPAKLEDSAVYLCASTPGQARGYTFGSGTRLTVV.

V and J are TRBV19 and TRBJ2-1; D perhaps matches TRBD1 (6 bases). Germline CDR1 LNHDA, CDR2 SQIVND (reference sequence). V lost 7 bases, J lost 3 bases, and 16 bases lay in between. The CDR3 has 15 residues. The CDR3 is CASNSRGADYNEQFF. CDR3 sequence (DNA): TGTGCCAGTAATAGCAGGGGCGCAGACTACAATGAGCAGTTCTTC.

The CDR3 nucleotides are TGTGCCAGCAGCTTAGGAGGTCTAAAAGAGACCCAGTACTTC. Its protein product is CASSLGGLKETQYF. The rearrangement joins TRBV7-9 to TRBJ2-5; D unresolved. V was pared by 1 base and J by 3 bases, with 9 bases between. The CDR3 has 14 residues. Germline lookup yields CDR1 SEHNR and CDR2 FQNEAQ (reference sequence). Based on the CDR3 plus reference TRBV7-9 and TRBJ2-5, the full variable domain is DTGVSQNPRHKITKRGQNVTFRCDPISEHNRLYWYRQTLGQGPEFLTYFQNEAQLEKSRLLSDRFSAERPKGSFSTLEIQRTEQGDSAMYLCASSLGGLKETQYFGPGTRLLVL.

V gene TRBV6-6 combines with J gene TRBJ1-2; 11 bases are shared with TRBD1. The V gene end was trimmed by 6 bases and the J gene end by 5 bases; junction bases not matched to a gene: 8. This CDR3 is built from 15 residues. Germline assignment: CDR1 MNHNY and CDR2 SVGAGI (reference sequence). The CDR3 spells CASRHPGQGEYGYTF. CDR3 sequence (DNA): TGTGCCAGCAGGCATCCGGGACAGGGGGAATATGGCTACACCTTC.

The chain combines TRBV3-1 (or the pseudogene TRBV3-2) with TRBJ2-7, with D perhaps matching TRBD1 (5 bases). The germline V gene has CDR1 LGHDT and CDR2 YNNKEL (reference sequence). The CDR3 length is 15 residues. Trimming shortened V by 5 bases and J by 4 bases, and 18 bases separated the two germline ends. The CDR3, as DNA: TGTGCCAGCAGCAACGGATATGCGGCAGGGTACGAGCAGTACTTC. It translates to CASSNGYAAGYEQYF.

This rearrangement joins TRBV5-1 to TRBJ1-3; TRBD1 might be the D (6 bases). Germline CDR1 reads SGHRS; CDR2 reads YFSETQ. Trimming removed 0 bases from V and 4 bases from J, with 8 bases in between. This CDR3 is built from 14 residues. For the CDR3, the DNA is TGCGCCAGCAGCTTGGAAGGACAGGGAAACACCATATATTTT. Residues: CASSLEGQGNTIYF.

The J gene is TRBJ2-1, the V gene TRBV3-1 (or the pseudogene TRBV3-2); TRBD1 matches 7 bases. The CDR3 totals 12 residues. CDR1 is LGHDT, CDR2 YNNKEL, per germline (reference sequence). J gave up 10 bases and V 5 bases, and 5 bases lay outside the gene matches. The CDR3 coding sequence is TGTGCCAGCAGCTCAGGACAGGTAGAGCAGTTCTTC. Its translation is CASSSGQVEQFF.